This TCR beta chain comes out of a study of PD-L1 blockade in urothelial cancer. TCRdb's table, derived via immunoSEQ multiplex PCR, lists solely in-frame clones and lacks some. The sample lists tens of thousands of clones, about 90% seen once, with about 7.9% in the top ten. Germline CDR1 is MNHNS and CDR2 is SASEGT. The CDR3 extends over 13 amino acids. Deletions cut 4 bases from V and 4 bases from J, with 8 bases between. Time point meaning: peripheral blood 6 weeks after treatment start. The sequence was obtained from a man aged 65 to 79 with urothelial cancer. The source was PBMCs, collected around atezolizumab (anti-PD-L1) treatment. V is TRBV6-1 and J is TRBJ1-3; D remains unclear. CDR3 sequence: CASSGGMGNTIYF. In DNA form, the CDR3 reads TGTGCCAGCAGTGGAGGCATGGGAAACACCATATATTTT.